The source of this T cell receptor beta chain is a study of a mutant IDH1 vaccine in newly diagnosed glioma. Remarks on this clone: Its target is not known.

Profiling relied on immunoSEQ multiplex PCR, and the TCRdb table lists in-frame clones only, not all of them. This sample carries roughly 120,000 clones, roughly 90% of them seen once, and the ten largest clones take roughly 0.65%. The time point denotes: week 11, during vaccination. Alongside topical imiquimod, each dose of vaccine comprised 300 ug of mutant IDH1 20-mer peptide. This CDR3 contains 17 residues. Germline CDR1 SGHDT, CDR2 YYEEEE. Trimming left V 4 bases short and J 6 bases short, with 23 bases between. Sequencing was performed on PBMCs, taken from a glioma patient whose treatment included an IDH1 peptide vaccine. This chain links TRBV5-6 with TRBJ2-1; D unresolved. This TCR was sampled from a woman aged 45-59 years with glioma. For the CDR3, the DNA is TGTGCCAGCAGCCCTAGAACCGGTGCTACTCACACCAATGAGCAGTTCTTC. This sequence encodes CASSPRTGATHTNEQFF.